Listed here are 14 T cell receptor beta chains from one sample, sequenced in a study of T cell clones after liver transplantation. This table comes from immunoSEQ multiplex PCR, and its TCRdb copy is limited to in-frame clones, with some not included. In the table there are 35,000 to 45,000 clones, approximately 86% of which are singletons. The material was CD4+ T cells from blood, obtained 24 months after liver transplant. The origin of the receptors is a human patient who received a liver transplant. Some T cells may possibly be graft donor cells.

The rearrangement uses TRBV19 and TRBJ1-2; no definite D call. V lost 5 bases, J lost 3 bases, and 10 bases lay in between. The CDR3 totals 13 residues. Germline V gives CDR1 LNHDA, CDR2 SQIVND (reference sequence). CDR3 in amino acids: CASSPNGDYGYTF. CDR3 sequence (DNA): TGTGCCAGTAGTCCCAACGGGGACTATGGCTACACCTTC.

The chain uses TRBV10-3 and TRBJ2-7; D ambiguous. Deletions cut 6 bases from V and 4 bases from J, with 16 bases between. Germline assignment: CDR1 ENHRY and CDR2 SYGVKD. The length of the CDR3 is 14 residues. The CDR3 nucleotides read TGTGCCATCAGGCCCCCAGGTGAGGAGTACGAGCAGTACTTC. It encodes CAIRPPGEEYEQYF.

This clone was seen more than once but under ten times. The chain couples TRBV30 to TRBJ1-4, with D perhaps TRBD1 (5 bases). The CDR3 spans 16 residues. CDR1 and CDR2 (germline): GTSNPN, SVGIG (reference sequence). Trimming shortened V by 5 bases and J by 1 base, and 17 bases separated the two germline ends. The CDR3: CAWGYGTLGTNEKLFF. CDR3 in DNA: TGTGCCTGGGGGTATGGGACGTTGGGAACTAATGAAAAACTGTTTTTT.

The chain links TRBV2 to TRBJ2-7; TRBD2 matches at 9 bases. Germline trimming cut 6 bases from V and 2 bases from J; bases unmatched to any gene: 8. This CDR3 comprises 15 residues. CDR1 SNHLY and CDR2 FYNNEI come from the germline V gene. The chain's CDR3 is CASRISGSSPYEQYF. As DNA, the CDR3 is TGTGCCAGCAGAATTAGCGGGAGCAGTCCCTACGAGCAGTACTTC.

The CDR3 DNA is TGCAGCTTCGACAGGGGGAACACTGAAGCTTTCTTT. It codes for CSFDRGNTEAFF. The rearrangement uses TRBV29-1 and TRBJ1-1; TRBD1 matches at 8 bases. Germline V gene data show CDR1 as SQVTM and CDR2 as ANQGSEA. Trimming removed 8 bases from V and 1 base from J; junction bases left unmatched: 3. The CDR3 spans 12 residues.

The rearrangement joins TRBV5-1 to TRBJ1-3, with a tentative D call TRBD1 (5 bases). The CDR3 is made up of 15 amino acids. Trimming pared 0 bases from V and 3 bases from J, leaving 10 bases between. Germline loops: CDR1 SGHRS, CDR2 YFSETQ. Here the CDR3 reads CASSLGQGDGNTIYF. The CDR3 nucleotides are TGCGCCAGCAGCTTGGGGCAGGGAGATGGAAACACCATATATTTT.

The chain is built from TRBV2 and TRBJ2-3, with 11 bases lining up with TRBD2. CDR1 and CDR2 from the germline V gene are SNHLY and FYNNEI. CDR3 length: 14 residues. V was pared by 7 bases and J by 4 bases, with 4 bases of the junction left unmatched. The CDR3 spells CASKGTSGPDTQYF. Written as DNA, the CDR3 is TGTGCCAGCAAAGGGACTAGCGGACCAGATACGCAGTATTTT.

The V and J genes are TRBV11-1 and TRBJ2-7; the D gene could be TRBD1 or TRBD2 (5 bases each). The germline CDR1 and CDR2 sequences are SGHAT and FQDESV (reference sequence). V lost 1 base to trimming and J lost 5 bases, with 15 bases between them. CDR3 size: 15 residues. The chain's CDR3 is CASSLVPGSIHEQYF. As DNA, the CDR3 is TGTGCCAGCAGCTTAGTGCCAGGGAGTATCCACGAGCAGTACTTC.

This clone was detected only a few times. This rearrangement joins TRBV7-9 to TRBJ2-1, with D possibly being TRBD2 (6 bases). V lost 5 bases and J 8 bases, leaving 13 bases between the germline ends. Germline V CDR1 and CDR2: SEHNR, FQNEAQ (reference sequence). This CDR3 comprises 13 residues. The CDR3 sequence: CASSPHREYEQFF. The CDR3 bases are TGTGCCAGCAGCCCTCACCGGGAGTATGAGCAGTTCTTC.

This chain joins TRBV10-3 and TRBJ2-7; the D gene is possibly TRBD1 (5 bases). The CDR3 totals 15 residues. V was shortened by 4 bases and J by 2 bases, with 15 bases between the two germline ends. CDR1 and CDR2 (germline): ENHRY, SYGVKD. This chain's CDR3 is CAISGRQSGPYEQYF. The DNA for the CDR3 is TGTGCCATCAGTGGGCGACAGTCCGGGCCCTACGAGCAGTACTTC.

The V and J genes are TRBV15 and TRBJ1-5; a possible D gene is TRBD1 (6 bases). The CDR3 covers 15 residues. V was pared by 6 bases and J by 3 bases, with 15 bases between. Germline V CDR1 and CDR2: LNHNV, YYDKDF (reference sequence). In DNA form, the CDR3 reads TGTGCCACCAGGGGGGTAGACAGGAACAATCAGCCCCAGCATTTT. Amino acid sequence: CATRGVDRNNQPQHF.

This clone was counted a few times. The chain links TRBV28 to TRBJ1-2; TRBD1 agrees at 7 bases. CDR1 MDHEN and CDR2 SYDVKM come from the germline V gene. This CDR3 comprises 13 residues. With 3 bases clipped from V and 6 bases from J, the junction kept 4 bases outside the gene matches. This CDR3 is CASSLTGSDGYTF. Written as DNA, the CDR3 is TGTGCCAGCAGTTTGACAGGGAGTGATGGCTACACCTTC.

The chain uses TRBV5-1 and TRBJ2-1; 10 bases are a match to TRBD2. V was clipped by 4 bases and J by 8 bases; unmatched bases: 9. The CDR3 contains 15 residues. The germline gives CDR1 SGHRS, CDR2 YFSETQ. CDR3 nucleotide sequence: TGCGCCAGCAGCCCTAGGGCTAGCGGGAGCCATGAGCAGTTCTTC. It codes for CASSPRASGSHEQFF.

The chain uses TRBV28 and TRBJ2-7; D is possibly TRBD1 (6 bases). Germline V CDR1 and CDR2: MDHEN, SYDVKM. This CDR3 comprises 15 residues. V was clipped by 7 bases and J by 0 bases, with 16 bases between them. This CDR3 is CASITQGLSSYEQYF. In nucleotides, the CDR3 is TGTGCCAGCATCACACAGGGTTTAAGCTCCTACGAGCAGTACTTC.